These T cell receptor beta chains were read from a single sample in a study of blood T cell repertoires in COVID-19. Method: immunoSEQ multiplex PCR; TCRdb's copy keeps in-frame clones and lacks some. The sample carries 100,000 or so clones, 70% to 90% recorded once. The sample taken for sequencing was peripheral blood. Receptors originate from a woman in her sixties with acute or convalescent COVID-19. CDR3s include the opening cysteine and the closing phenylalanine or tryptophan. The D gene is left open where the match is weak. Not all rows give a size; the values are once, few, many and, for expanded clones, a class.

clone_size,v_call,j_call,d_call,cdr3_aa,cdr3_nt
once,TRBV4-2,TRBJ1-6,.,CASSQLTGGSSPLHF,TGTGCCAGCAGCCAGTTGACAGGCGGTAGTTCACCCCTCCACTTT
few,TRBV7-8,TRBJ2-1,TRBD2,CASSLDVTSGRKFF,TGTGCCAGCAGCTTAGATGTGACGAGCGGGAGGAAGTTCTTC
.,TRBV14,TRBJ1-4,TRBD1,CASSRGLSEKLFF,TGTGCCAGCAGCAGGGGGCTTTCCGAAAAACTGTTTTTT
.,TRBV2,TRBJ1-1,TRBD1,CASRGQVQAFF,TGTGCCAGCAGGGGACAGGTTCAAGCTTTCTTT
.,TRBV29-1,TRBJ2-7,.,CSVEGVGGYEQYF,TGCAGCGTTGAAGGGGTGGGGGGCTACGAGCAGTACTTC
.,TRBV3-1/TRBV3-2,TRBJ1-1,TRBD1,CASSPRGFEAFF,TGTGCCAGCAGCCCCAGGGGGTTTGAAGCTTTCTTT
.,TRBV10-3,TRBJ1-1,TRBD1,CAISTKGQGASGTEAFF,TGTGCCATCAGCACGAAGGGACAGGGGGCGTCAGGTACTGAAGCTTTCTTT
.,TRBV7-9,TRBJ2-7,TRBD1,CASSPWGTGGNHEQYF,TGTGCCAGCAGCCCCTGGGGGACAGGGGGTAACCACGAGCAGTACTTC
.,TRBV13,TRBJ1-2,.,CASSLPGETYGYTF,TGTGCCAGCAGCTTGCCCGGGGAGACCTATGGCTACACCTTC
.,TRBV6-6,TRBJ1-5,.,CASSSYQELQPQHF,TGTGCCAGCAGTTCCTACCAGGAACTTCAGCCCCAGCATTTT
few,TRBV7-9,TRBJ2-2,.,CASSLDSTGELFF,TGTGCCAGCAGCTTGGACAGCACCGGGGAGCTGTTTTTT
.,TRBV28,TRBJ1-1,TRBD1,CAARGGSMNTEAFF,TGTGCCGCCCGAGGGGGCTCGATGAACACTGAAGCTTTCTTT
few,TRBV7-2,TRBJ2-1,.,CASSLRLTNNEQFF,TGTGCCAGCAGCTTGAGACTAACAAACAATGAGCAGTTCTTC
.,TRBV28,TRBJ1-2,.,CASSLQQDVVYGYTF,TGTGCCAGCAGTTTACAACAGGATGTCGTCTATGGCTACACCTTC
once,TRBV25-1,TRBJ2-7,.,CASSSTREQYF,TGTGCCAGCAGTTCCACTAGGGAGCAGTACTTC
.,TRBV7-2,TRBJ1-5,.,CASSLAGARDQPQHF,TGTGCCAGCAGCTTAGCAGGGGCGCGAGATCAGCCCCAGCATTTT
.,TRBV28,TRBJ1-5,.,CASSQNQPQHF,TGTGCCAGCAGTCAAAATCAGCCCCAGCATTTT
.,TRBV4-1,TRBJ2-1,.,CASSQDVTPSYNEQFF,TGCGCCAGCAGCCAAGATGTTACACCCTCATACAATGAGCAGTTCTTC
.,TRBV24-1,TRBJ2-7,TRBD1,CATSDPRTGGEQYF,TGTGCCACCAGTGATCCTCGGACAGGGGGCGAGCAGTACTTC
.,TRBV19,TRBJ1-4,.,CASREQGLGEKLFF,TGTGCCAGTAGAGAACAGGGATTAGGGGAAAAACTGTTTTTT